This T cell receptor (beta chain) is from a study of radiation and T cells in renal cell carcinoma. Study-level points and caveats: Baseline intratumoral clonotype presence is unknown without pretreatment biopsies. Top tumor clonotypes rose in blood 2 weeks post-radiation, then contracted.

Sequencing used immunoSEQ multiplex PCR; TCRdb keeps in-frame clones, though not all of them. The sample gives approximately 140,000 clones, less than 85% of which show up once; roughly a quarter is in the top ten. The germline gives CDR1 SGDLS, CDR2 YYNGEE. The CDR3 runs 16 residues. Trimming stripped 5 bases from V and 0 bases from J, with 12 bases between. Notes on this clone: Its antigen is currently unknown.

Time point of the sample: baseline pretreatment blood. Treatment of the sample: 15 Gy SBRT to primary tumor, nephrectomy 4 weeks later. Radiation-treated patients gave blood at baseline, week 2 and week 4. The TCR sequence derives from a woman between 50 and 59 years old with renal cell carcinoma. This chain connects TRBV9 to TRBJ2-6; no definite D call. The sequencing used blood, collected from a patient whose treatment included radiotherapy and nephrectomy. In DNA form, the CDR3 reads TGTGCCAGCAGTAGACTGTCCGCCTCTGGGGCCAACGTCCTGACTTTC. Protein sequence: CASSRLSASGANVLTF.